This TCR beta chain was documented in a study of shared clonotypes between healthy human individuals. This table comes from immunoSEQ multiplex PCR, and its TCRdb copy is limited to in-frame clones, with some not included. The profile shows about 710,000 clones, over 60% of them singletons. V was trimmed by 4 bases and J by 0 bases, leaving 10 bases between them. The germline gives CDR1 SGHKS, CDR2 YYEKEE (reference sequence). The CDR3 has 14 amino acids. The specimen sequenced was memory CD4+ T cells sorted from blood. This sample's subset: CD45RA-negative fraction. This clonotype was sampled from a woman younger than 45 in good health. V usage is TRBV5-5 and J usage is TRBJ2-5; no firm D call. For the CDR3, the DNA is TGTGCCAGCAGCCGGAAGAACTACCAAGAGACCCAGTACTTC. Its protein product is CASSRKNYQETQYF.